Presented here are 20 T cell receptor beta chains from one specimen sequenced in a study of T cells after yellow fever vaccination. TCRdb fed the 5' RACE reads into MiXCR, producing one record per CDR3 protein. The sample contains just over 300,000 distinct CDR3 sequences, roughly 3.5% of which appear only once. The starting material was PBMCs, obtained on the day of the yellow fever booster vaccination. These receptors all come from a young man who received the YFV17D yellow fever vaccine.

This clonotype was detected ten times or more. This sequence joins TRBV6-1 and TRBJ2-1; a weak D match, TRBD2 (5 bases). This CDR3 contains 13 residues. V dropped 5 bases and J dropped 14 bases, with 19 bases sitting between them. Germline-derived CDR1 and CDR2 are MNHNS and SASEGT. CDR3 sequence (DNA): TGTGCCAGCAGTTTCTCCTCGTTCCCCGGGGAGTTCTTC. This translates into CASSFSSFPGEFF.

The rearrangement links TRBV12-3 or TRBV12-4 to TRBJ2-7, with 8 nucleotides matching TRBD1. Trimming took 5 bases from V and 7 from J; bases not matched to a gene: 10. The CDR3 has 14 amino acids. The CDR3 is CASSPKAGGLEQYF. Written as DNA, the CDR3 is TGTGCCAGCAGTCCTAAGGCAGGGGGCCTGGAGCAGTACTTC.

This clonotype was recorded at least ten times. The chain is built from TRBV5-5 and TRBJ1-6; 8 bases fit TRBD1. The germline V gene encodes CDR1 SGHKS and CDR2 YYEKEE (reference sequence). The CDR3 runs 16 residues. With 1 base clipped from V and 10 bases from J, the junction kept 10 bases outside the gene matches. The CDR3 sequence is CASSLRNRGGKSPLHF. The CDR3 DNA sequence: TGTGCCAGCAGCTTGCGGAACAGGGGGGGGAAGTCACCCCTCCACTTT.

The chain joins TRBV18 to TRBJ2-4; tentatively, D is TRBD1 (6 bases). V shed 6 bases and J shed 8 bases, with 20 bases lying between them. Germline CDR1 KGHSH, CDR2 LQKENI. The CDR3 totals 15 residues. The CDR3 loop reads CASSQYYRAEDIQYF. The CDR3 DNA reads TGTGCCAGCTCCCAATACTACAGGGCGGAGGACATTCAGTACTTC.

A few counts support this clonotype. The rearrangement joins TRBV2 to TRBJ2-5; perhaps TRBD1 as D (6 bases). Germline assignment: CDR1 SNHLY and CDR2 FYNNEI. The CDR3 is made up of 12 amino acids. The germline V and J ends were trimmed by 4 bases and 4 bases, with 7 bases remaining between them. The CDR3 bases are TGTGCCAGCAGTGGACAGGTAGAGACCCAGTACTTC. This encodes CASSGQVETQYF.

This clonotype has a count of ten or more. This CDR3 reads CASSRTSGGAYEQYF. The DNA for the CDR3 is TGTGCCAGCAGTCGGACTAGCGGGGGGGCCTACGAGCAGTACTTC. The V and J genes are TRBV6-5 and TRBJ2-7; 15 positions agree with TRBD2. J was trimmed by 2 bases and V by 5 bases; bases with no gene match: 1. The CDR3 covers 15 residues. From germline, CDR1 is MNHEY and CDR2 SVGAGI.

This clonotype was counted a few times. J is TRBJ2-3 and V is TRBV11-2, with TRBD2 identical over 9 bases. This CDR3 contains 16 residues. The V segment lost 3 bases and the J segment 0 bases; nucleotides outside the gene matches: 4. Per the germline V gene, CDR1 is SGHAT and CDR2 is FQNNGV. The CDR3 loop is CASSLGLADSTDTQYF. The CDR3 DNA reads TGTGCCAGCAGCTTGGGACTAGCTGATAGCACAGATACGCAGTATTTT.

This clonotype was found a few times. The chain has TRBV5-1 and TRBJ2-5, with D perhaps matching TRBD1 (5 bases). Trimming pared 1 base from V and 5 bases from J, leaving 9 bases between. CDR3 length equals 13 residues. Germline lookup yields CDR1 SGHRS and CDR2 YFSETQ. The CDR3, as DNA: TGCGCCAGCAGCTTGTTGACAGAGGAGACCCAGTACTTC. As protein: CASSLLTEETQYF.

The CDR3 here is CASSQDTGLPSSYEQYF. DNA of the CDR3: TGTGCCAGCAGCCAAGATACGGGCCTTCCGAGCTCCTACGAGCAGTACTTC. The chain recombines TRBV4-2 with TRBJ2-7; D is uncertain. V was cut by 0 bases and J by 0 bases, with 15 bases left in between. This CDR3 has 17 amino acids. Germline CDR1 LGHNA, CDR2 YNFKEQ.

In DNA form, the CDR3 reads TGCGCCAGCAGAGCCGGATCCACTATTAGAGGAGATACGCAGTATTTT. This gives the protein CASRAGSTIRGDTQYF. V is TRBV5-1 and J is TRBJ2-3; D is ambiguous. With 5 bases removed from V and 5 bases from J, the gap between germline ends came to 21 bases. The CDR3 sequence is 16 residues long. Germline-derived CDR1 and CDR2 are SGHRS and YFSETQ.

Relative to its sample, this clonotype is medium-sized. V and J are TRBV27 and TRBJ1-6, with a weak D call TRBD1 (5 bases). CDR1 MNHEY and CDR2 SMNVEV come from the germline V gene (reference sequence). V dropped 10 bases and J dropped 0 bases, with 13 bases sitting between them. This CDR3 is 15 amino acids long. The CDR3 loop reads CATGGKASYNSPLHF. The CDR3 nucleotides read TGTGCCACGGGGGGGAAAGCCTCCTATAATTCACCCCTCCACTTT.

This clonotype was recorded at least ten times. The chain uses TRBV10-2 and TRBJ2-3, with 12 bases aligning to TRBD2. The CDR3 spans 17 residues. Trimming took 2 bases from V and 4 from J; bases not matched to a gene: 7. Germline CDR1 reads WSHSY; CDR2 reads SAAADI. In nucleotides, the CDR3 is TGCGCCAGCAGTGAGATACCTAGCGGGGGGGCCTCAGATACGCAGTATTTT. It codes for CASSEIPSGGASDTQYF.

This clonotype was counted between two and nine times. This chain joins TRBV6-5 and TRBJ2-5, with 9 bases fitting TRBD1. The CDR3 totals 15 residues. CDR1 MNHEY and CDR2 SVGAGI come from the germline V gene. Losses at the gene ends were 6 bases for V and 4 bases for J; bases not matched to a gene: 9. CDR3 protein: CASRPGTGPLETQYF. The CDR3 DNA is TGTGCCAGCAGACCTGGGACAGGGCCGTTAGAGACCCAGTACTTC.

The sample holds many counts of this clonotype. V usage is TRBV29-1 and J usage is TRBJ2-2; D uncertain. The CDR3 consists of 10 residues. Germline lookup yields CDR1 SQVTM and CDR2 ANQGSEA. The V and J ends lost 7 bases and 4 bases respectively, with 4 bases between them. The chain's CDR3 is CSGGTGELFF. The CDR3 DNA is TGCAGCGGCGGCACCGGGGAGCTGTTTTTT.

V gene TRBV19 combines with J gene TRBJ2-3; 7 bases align to TRBD1. The CDR3 extends over 16 amino acids. Germline loops: CDR1 LNHDA, CDR2 SQIVND (reference sequence). The ends lost 0 bases at V and 3 bases at J; junction bases unmatched: 6. The CDR3 reads CASSIDNRGWTDTQYF. The CDR3, as DNA: TGTGCCAGTAGTATAGACAACAGGGGTTGGACAGATACGCAGTATTTT.

This clonotype came up many times. The CDR3 DNA follows: TGTGCCAGCAGTAACCGTAGGGCGGGGGGACCCTCCTCCTACGAGCAGTACGTC. Protein sequence: CASSNRRAGGPSSYEQYV. The chain recombines TRBV28 with TRBJ2-7, with 8 bases that match TRBD2. The CDR3 is made up of 18 amino acids. Germline V gives CDR1 MDHEN, CDR2 SYDVKM. Trimming at V came to 5 bases and at J to 0 bases, leaving 15 bases not matched to a gene.

This clonotype was recorded at least ten times. J is TRBJ2-7 and V is TRBV28; 7 bases agree with TRBD1. V dropped 3 bases and J dropped 3; count of bases not matched to a gene: 8. The V gene's germline CDR1 is MDHEN and CDR2 SYDVKM. The CDR3 sequence is 15 residues long. CDR3 protein: CASSFPGGFHYEQYF. As DNA, the CDR3 is TGTGCCAGCAGTTTCCCAGGGGGTTTCCACTACGAGCAGTACTTC.

This clonotype was picked up a small number of times. This chain connects TRBV21-1 to TRBJ2-5; TRBD2 is the table's D call, not checked against the DNA. TRBV21-1 is listed as a pseudogene. This CDR3 comprises 17 residues. The CDR3 loop reads CASSYHYGGTTKETQYF. The CDR3 DNA is TGTGCCAGCAGCTATCACTACGGGGGGACCACGAAAGAGACCCAGTACTTC.

This clonotype was picked up a small number of times. V usage is TRBV11-2 and J usage is TRBJ2-7; 14 nucleotides align to TRBD2. The CDR3 runs 17 residues. The germline V gene has CDR1 SGHAT and CDR2 FQNNGV. The J segment lost 2 bases and the V segment lost 6 bases, leaving 9 bases of the junction unmatched. CDR3 in DNA: TGTGCCAGCAGACGTCCCGGGACTAGCGGGGGTGCCTACGAGCAGTACTTC. Residues: CASRRPGTSGGAYEQYF.

In its sample, this clonotype was seen many times. This chain joins TRBV9 and TRBJ2-5, with D uncertain. The V end lost 8 bases, the J end lost 2 bases, and 10 bases lay between the germline ends. The CDR3 loop spans 12 amino acids. The germline CDR1 and CDR2 sequences are SGDLS and YYNGEE. CDR3 bases: TGTGCCAGGACCCGGCCTCAAGAGACCCAGTACTTC. Encoded protein: CARTRPQETQYF.